Shown below are 23 T cell receptor beta chains from a single sample sequenced in a study of cytomegalovirus exposure and HLA in healthy donors. In the PCR, 60 Vbeta and 13 Jbeta primers were used. Profiled with immunoSEQ multiplex PCR; TCRdb holds only in-frame clones, not every one. This sample carries under 200,000 clones, approximately 82% of them seen once, and the ten largest clones take approximately 1.7%. Sequencing was performed on PBMCs. The receptors derive from a man aged 40-49 years in good health and CMV-seropositive.

This clone was detected a few times. The chain is built from TRBV28 and TRBJ1-5, with 7 bases that match TRBD1. From germline, CDR1 is MDHEN and CDR2 SYDVKM. The CDR3 extends over 17 amino acids. Trimming removed 6 bases from V and 0 bases from J; junction bases left unmatched: 11. In DNA form, the CDR3 reads TGTGCCAGCAGAATTTGGAGGGGGCCTGATAGCAATCAGCCCCAGCATTTT. This encodes CASRIWRGPDSNQPQHF.

V gene TRBV6-5 combines with J gene TRBJ1-1; possible D gene TRBD1, 5 bases. The V gene lost 6 bases and the J gene lost 5 bases, with 13 bases spanning the gap. Germline V CDR1 and CDR2: MNHEY, SVGAGI. This CDR3 is 13 amino acids long. The DNA for the CDR3 is TGTGCCAGCAGGATCGACAGTAGGACTGAAGCTTTCTTT. Translated, it gives CASRIDSRTEAFF.

The V gene is TRBV7-6, the J gene TRBJ2-6, with 11 bases that match TRBD2. The CDR3 extends over 18 amino acids. Germline CDR1 is SGHVS and CDR2 is FNYEAQ. Trimming cost V 6 bases and J 0 bases; bases outside gene matches: 7. The DNA for the CDR3 is TGTGCCAGCAGTTTTAGCGGGAGGGGGAGCTCTGGGGCCAACGTCCTGACTTTC. Protein sequence: CASSFSGRGSSGANVLTF.

This chain links TRBV29-1 with TRBJ2-1; D possibly corresponds to TRBD1 (6 bases). Between the trimmed V and J ends, which lost 0 bases and 12 bases, there was a span of 24 bases. This CDR3 comprises 16 residues. Per the germline V gene, CDR1 is SQVTM and CDR2 is ANQGSEA. The CDR3 coding sequence is TGCAGCGTTGAAGATCCCCAGGGGAAGTATGAAGTAGGGCAGTTCTTC. Translating it yields CSVEDPQGKYEVGQFF.

J is TRBJ1-1 and V is TRBV18, with 9 bases aligning to TRBD1. The CDR3 covers 18 residues. The J segment lost 6 bases and the V segment lost 4 bases, leaving 18 bases of the junction unmatched. Germline loops: CDR1 KGHSH, CDR2 LQKENI. For the CDR3, the DNA is TGTGCCAGCTCACTACTAGATGGGGACAGGGTATCTGGGGCTGAAGCTTTCTTT. Translated: CASSLLDGDRVSGAEAFF.

The rearrangement uses TRBV7-2 and TRBJ1-5, with 9 nucleotides matching TRBD1. The CDR3 runs 16 residues. Germline trimming cut 5 bases from V and 4 bases from J; bases unmatched to any gene: 9. The germline V gene encodes CDR1 SGHTA and CDR2 FQGNSA. CDR3 loop: CASSTTGGVGNQPQHF. The DNA of the CDR3 is TGTGCCAGCAGCACGACAGGGGGGGTAGGGAATCAGCCCCAGCATTTT.

This rearrangement joins TRBV6-1 to TRBJ1-6; 9 nucleotides match TRBD1. CDR1 and CDR2 from the germline V gene are MNHNS and SASEGT. The CDR3 sequence is 17 residues long. The J segment lost 7 bases and the V segment lost 1 base, leaving 8 bases of the junction unmatched. CDR3 coding DNA: TGTGCCAGCAGTGAAGATTCGGGGACAGGGTACAATTCACCCCTCCACTTT. As protein: CASSEDSGTGYNSPLHF.

The chain joins TRBV7-2 to TRBJ2-5; D might be TRBD2 (6 bases). The germline CDR1 and CDR2 sequences are SGHTA and FQGNSA. V gave up 1 base and J gave up 5 bases, with 14 bases separating them. The CDR3 runs to 15 residues. This CDR3 is CASSLDGGRWETQYF. The CDR3 coding sequence is TGTGCCAGCAGCTTAGATGGTGGGAGGTGGGAGACCCAGTACTTC.

This sequence joins TRBV2 and TRBJ1-1, with a possible D match to TRBD1 (6 bases). There are 14 residues in the CDR3. Germline V gene data show CDR1 as SNHLY and CDR2 as FYNNEI. V gave up 3 bases and J gave up 6 bases, with 14 bases separating them. CDR3 sequence (DNA): TGTGCCAGCAGTGATGTCAGGGGCAGGTCTGAAGCTTTCTTT. Translation: CASSDVRGRSEAFF. Drawing the rest from reference TRBV2 and TRBJ1-1, the complete variable domain is EPEVTQTPSHQVTQMGQEVILRCVPISNHLYFYWYRQILGQKVEFLVSFYNNEISEKSEIFDDQFSVERPDGSNFTLKIRSTKLEDSAMYFCASSDVRGRSEAFFGQGTRLTVV.

The CDR3 sequence is CSVMTGFEQYF. As DNA, the CDR3 is TGCAGCGTTATGACAGGGTTCGAGCAGTACTTC. This chain uses TRBV29-1 with TRBJ2-7; 7 positions agree with TRBD1. The germline CDR1 and CDR2 sequences are SQVTM and ANQGSEA. This CDR3 is built from 11 residues. V dropped 5 bases and J dropped 6; count of bases not matched to a gene: 4.

The genes are TRBV7-3 and TRBJ2-3, with TRBD1 as a possible D gene (8 bases). V lost 4 bases and J lost 2, with 19 bases in between. This CDR3 region has 17 residues. CDR1 and CDR2 (germline): SGHTA, FQGTGA. The CDR3 DNA sequence: TGTGCCAGCAGCTCCCGACAGGGGAGGGGGTACACAGATACGCAGTATTTT. It yields the protein CASSSRQGRGYTDTQYF.

CDR3 coding DNA: TGCGCCAGCAGCCAAGGGGCCTACTCCTACAATGAGCAGTTCTTC. It translates to CASSQGAYSYNEQFF. This chain links TRBV5-1 with TRBJ2-1; possible D gene TRBD1, 5 bases. V lost 4 bases and J 0 bases, leaving 11 bases between the germline ends. Germline assignment: CDR1 SGHRS and CDR2 YFSETQ. The CDR3 consists of 15 residues.

This chain uses TRBV2 with TRBJ2-7, with 10 positions matching TRBD1. Germline CDR1 SNHLY, CDR2 FYNNEI. CDR3 length: 13 residues. Trimming took 9 bases from V and 5 from J; bases not matched to a gene: 7. The CDR3 is CASKTGGVHEQYF. In DNA form, the CDR3 reads TGTGCCAGTAAGACAGGGGGCGTGCACGAGCAGTACTTC.

In DNA form, the CDR3 reads TGCGCCAGCAGCCATGACGCTGACAGGGCAAAGGGTTCACCCCTCCACTTT. Translation: CASSHDADRAKGSPLHF. The chain is built from TRBV4-1 and TRBJ1-6, with TRBD1 identical over 7 bases. The junction had 14 bases not matched to a gene; V was cut back by 3 bases and J by 9 bases. Germline CDR1 MGHRA, CDR2 YSYEKL. The CDR3 consists of 17 residues.

The rearrangement links TRBV19 to TRBJ2-6, with TRBD1 matching 7 bases. CDR1 and CDR2 from the germline V gene are LNHDA and SQIVND (reference sequence). With V trimmed by 5 bases and J by 0 bases, 4 bases remained unmatched. CDR3 length: 16 residues. In DNA form, the CDR3 reads TGTGCCAGTAGTCGGGGACAGTCCTCTGGGGCCAACGTCCTGACTTTC. It encodes CASSRGQSSGANVLTF.

In nucleotides, the CDR3 is TGTGCCAGCAGCCGGGGGTGGTTGTACGAGCAGTACTTC. The encoded protein is CASSRGWLYEQYF. The J gene is TRBJ2-7, the V gene TRBV27; a possible D gene is TRBD2 (6 bases). CDR1 is MNHEY, CDR2 SMNVEV, per germline (reference sequence). The CDR3 covers 13 residues. V dropped 6 bases and J dropped 4 bases, with 13 bases sitting between them.

J is TRBJ2-5 and V is TRBV11-2, with D possibly being TRBD2 (6 bases). The J call may be faulty, since TRBJ2-7 better matches the DNA end. The CDR3 is 18 amino acids. CDR1 is SGHAT and CDR2 is FQNNGV in the germline V gene. Here the CDR3 reads CASSLLRGGGKADYEQYF. DNA for the CDR3: TGTGCCAGCAGCTTACTTCGGGGAGGCGGGAAAGCGGACTACGAGCAGTACTTC.

The chain carries TRBV5-1 and TRBJ1-1, with a tentative D call TRBD1 (6 bases). V lost 0 bases, J lost 2 bases, and 11 bases lay in between. Germline CDR1 reads SGHRS; CDR2 reads YFSETQ. The CDR3 sequence is 15 residues long. CDR3 sequence (DNA): TGCGCCAGCAGCTTGGGCCCAGGGGTAAACACTGAAGCTTTCTTT. Its protein product is CASSLGPGVNTEAFF.

DNA of the CDR3: TGTGCCAGCTCACCCCGACAGGGGCAACGGAACACCGGGGAGCTGTTTTTT. It encodes CASSPRQGQRNTGELFF. The chain carries TRBV18 and TRBJ2-2; 8 bases align to TRBD1. Germline lookup yields CDR1 KGHSH and CDR2 LQKENI. The J segment lost 1 base and the V segment lost 3 bases, leaving 7 bases of the junction unmatched. CDR3 size: 17 residues.

The chain couples TRBV7-3 to TRBJ1-2, with D possibly being TRBD1 (6 bases). Germline V lookup: CDR1 SGHTA, CDR2 FQGTGA. The CDR3 has 14 amino acids. Trimming stripped 5 bases from V and 7 bases from J, with 17 bases between. The CDR3 here is CASSPLQGLGGYTF. The CDR3 DNA is TGTGCCAGCAGCCCCTTACAGGGTTTAGGTGGCTACACCTTC.

This chain links TRBV27 with TRBJ1-2; possibly TRBD1 for D (6 bases). V was trimmed by 5 bases and J by 5 bases, leaving 18 bases between them. Germline CDR1 reads MNHEY; CDR2 reads SMNVEV (reference sequence). This CDR3 has 15 amino acids. CDR3 DNA sequence: TGTGCCAGCAGTCTCGGGACACCAAACTGGTATGGCTACACCTTC. This encodes CASSLGTPNWYGYTF.

As for this clone: Its ends do not fully match the called genes, so a read error is possible. CDR3: CSSSPSGGWADNQPQHF. The CDR3 coding sequence is TGTTCCAGCAGCCCCAGTGGAGGGTGGGCGGACAATCAGCCCCAGCATTTT. V gene TRBV7-9 combines with J gene TRBJ1-5; D gene uncertain. Germline V lookup: CDR1 SEHNR, CDR2 FQNEAQ (reference sequence). The CDR3 runs to 17 residues.

The V and J genes are TRBV5-6 and TRBJ2-7; D is perhaps TRBD1 (6 bases). Trimming took off 5 bases at V and 6 bases at J, with 12 bases between the two ends. From germline, CDR1 is SGHDT and CDR2 YYEEEE. The CDR3 consists of 12 residues. CDR3 region: CASRKGQREQYF. The DNA of the CDR3 is TGTGCCAGCAGAAAAGGACAGCGCGAGCAGTACTTC. Variable domain in full (rest from reference TRBV5-6 and TRBJ2-7): DAGVTQSPTHLIKTRGQQVTLRCSPKSGHDTVSWYQQALGQGPQFIFQYYEEEERQRGNFPDRFSGHQFPNYSSELNVNALLLGDSALYLCASRKGQREQYFGPGTRLTVT.